The 2 T cell receptor beta chains below were found in one sample sequenced in a study of blood T cells in healthy people across ages. Primers used in a second PCR of roughly 6 to 11 cycles were a sample-barcoded 5' primer and a J-beta primer mix. TCRdb reanalysed the 5' RACE reads using MiXCR and keeps one entry per CDR3 protein. The sample contains 1.5 million to 1.9 million distinct CDR3 sequences, approximately 43% of which appear only once. Input material: blood. Receptor source: a woman between 18 and 29 years old in good health.

This clonotype was detected once. This sequence joins TRBV20-1 and TRBJ2-2; weak D call: TRBD2 (6 bases). Germline CDR1 and CDR2: DFQATT and SNEGSKA (reference sequence). Trimming took off 3 bases at V and 1 base at J, with 9 bases between the two ends. CDR3 length equals 14 residues. DNA for the CDR3: TGCAGTGCTAGGCCAGCGGGGAACACCGGGGAGCTGTTTTTT. Residues: CSARPAGNTGELFF.

The table lists this clonotype with a few counts. The J gene is TRBJ1-5, the V gene TRBV28, with 7 bases fitting TRBD1. V lost 6 bases and J lost 1; bases outside the gene matches: 12. This CDR3 comprises 17 residues. Germline-derived CDR1 and CDR2 are MDHEN and SYDVKM. CDR3 coding DNA: TGTGCCAGCAGAAAATTGACAGGGAGGGAAAGCAATCAGCCCCAGCATTTT. It encodes CASRKLTGRESNQPQHF.